This paragraph reports one TCR beta chain. No antigen is known for it. This CDR3 has 13 residues. From germline, CDR1 is SGHAT and CDR2 FQNNGV. Trimming left V 7 bases short and J 3 bases short, with 12 bases between. CD45RO-negative CD8 cells positively selected for CCR7 made up the naive population, which excluded terminally differentiated effector memory CD45RA+ cells. This sample is drawn from a study of shared clonotypes between healthy human individuals. Overall study results and limits: Clonotype sharing across donors was expected to vary with sequencing depth. Naive subsets, compared against memory subsets, generally had larger estimated richness values. Researchers sampled only blood; tissue repertoires likely differ.

This table comes from immunoSEQ multiplex PCR, and its TCRdb copy is limited to in-frame clones, with some not included. This table has roughly 2,000,000 clones, about 95% appearing once. This sequence was found in a man aged 18 to 30 in good health. The rearrangement links TRBV11-2 to TRBJ1-1; D is perhaps TRBD1 (5 bases). Sequencing used naive CD8+ T cells sorted from blood. The CDR3 bases are TGTGCCAGCAAGTCCGGGGGGTACACTGAAGCTTTCTTT. This codes for CASKSGGYTEAFF.